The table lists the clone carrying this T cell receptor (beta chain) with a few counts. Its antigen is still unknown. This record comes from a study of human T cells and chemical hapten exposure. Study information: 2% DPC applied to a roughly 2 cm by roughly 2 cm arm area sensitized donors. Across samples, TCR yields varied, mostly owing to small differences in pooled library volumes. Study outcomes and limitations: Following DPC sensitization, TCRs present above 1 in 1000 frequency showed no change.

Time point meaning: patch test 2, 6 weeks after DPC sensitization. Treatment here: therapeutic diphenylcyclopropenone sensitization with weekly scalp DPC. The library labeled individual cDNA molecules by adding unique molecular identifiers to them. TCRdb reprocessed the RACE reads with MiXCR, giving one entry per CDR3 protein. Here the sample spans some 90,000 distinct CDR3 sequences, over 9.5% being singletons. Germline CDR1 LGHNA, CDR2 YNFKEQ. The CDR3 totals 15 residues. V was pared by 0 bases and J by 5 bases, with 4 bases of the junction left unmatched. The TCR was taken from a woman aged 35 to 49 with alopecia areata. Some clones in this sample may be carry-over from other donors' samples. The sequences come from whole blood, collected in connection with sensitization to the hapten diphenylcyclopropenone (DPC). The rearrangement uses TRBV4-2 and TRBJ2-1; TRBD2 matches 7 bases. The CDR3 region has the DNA TGTGCCAGCAGCCAAGACAGGGCGGGAGACAATGAGCAGTTCTTC. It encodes CASSQDRAGDNEQFF.